The rows below give T cell receptor beta chains drawn from one sample of a study of cytomegalovirus exposure and HLA in healthy donors. Profiling relied on immunoSEQ multiplex PCR, and the TCRdb table lists in-frame clones only, not all of them. Among around 110,000 clones listed, 65% were seen once. Sequenced material: PBMCs. Receptors were obtained from a woman in her forties in good health and CMV-seropositive. Each CDR3 is given with its conserved first and last residue. A D gene is named only where the DNA matches it firmly. Not every row has a clone size; where given, it reads once, few, many or a size class.

>few|TRBJ1-1|TRBV7-8|NA
TGTGCCAGCAGTCCCGAAGGGGAAACTGAAGCTTTCTTT
CASSPEGETEAFF
>NA|TRBJ2-7|TRBV4-1|TRBD1
TGCGCCAGCAGCCAGACAGGGTCCTACGAGCAGTACTTC
CASSQTGSYEQYF
>few|TRBJ2-3|TRBV5-6|NA
TGTGCCAGCAGCCGCGGGGTTAGCGCCGACACAGATACGCAGTATTTT
CASSRGVSADTDTQYF
>few|TRBJ2-7|TRBV4-1|NA
TGCGCCAGCAGCCAAGGAGGTACAAGTACCTACGAGCAGTACTTC
CASSQGGTSTYEQYF
>NA|TRBJ2-2|TRBV7-6|NA
TGTGCCAGCAGCTTAGCCGGCGGCAACACCGGGGAGCTGTTTTTT
CASSLAGGNTGELFF
>NA|TRBJ2-1|TRBV19|TRBD2
TGTGCCAGTAGTACTCCCGGGACTAGCGGGAGGTGGACCAGCTCCTACAATGAGCAGTTCTTC
CASSTPGTSGRWTSSYNEQFF
>few|TRBJ2-2|TRBV7-6|TRBD2
TGTGCCAGCAGCTTAGAAGCTAGCGGATACACCGGGGAGCTGTTTTTT
CASSLEASGYTGELFF
>NA|TRBJ1-4|TRBV7-9|NA
TGTGCCAGCAGCTTAGGGCAGGGGAATGAAAAACTGTTTTTT
CASSLGQGNEKLFF
>NA|TRBJ2-7|TRBV19|NA
TGTGCCAGTAGTAGCGGGACGCCCTACGAGCAGTACTTC
CASSSGTPYEQYF
>NA|TRBJ2-1|TRBV6-5|NA
TGTGCCAGCACTTTAGGGGGAAACCAATTCAATGAGCAGTTCTTC
CASTLGGNQFNEQFF
>NA|TRBJ2-7|TRBV18|TRBD2
TGTGCCAGCTCACCGTCCCCCAGCGGGAGTATCGACGAGCAGTACTTC
CASSPSPSGSIDEQYF
>few|TRBJ1-1|TRBV12-5|NA
TGTGCTAGTGTAGGGGAGGGGAACACTGAAGCTTTCTTT
CASVGEGNTEAFF
>NA|TRBJ1-4|TRBV19|TRBD1
TGTGCCACACAGGGGTTAGGTGAAAAACTGTTTTTT
CATQGLGEKLFF
>NA|TRBJ2-5|TRBV6-5|NA
TGTGCCAGCAGCCCGGGGGGCGGGAGAAGGGAGACCCAGTACTTC
CASSPGGGRRETQYF
>NA|TRBJ1-1|TRBV2|NA
TGTGCCAGCAGGCCACAGGGCACCGTGAACACTGAAGCTTTCTTT
CASRPQGTVNTEAFF
>NA|TRBJ1-3|TRBV9|NA
TGTGCCAGCAGTTACTCCTCTGGAAACACCATATATTTT
CASSYSSGNTIYF
>NA|TRBJ1-3|TRBV7-2|NA
TGTGCCAGCAGCCACCGTGTCGGGACACCCTCTGGAAACACCATATATTTT
CASSHRVGTPSGNTIYF
>few|TRBJ1-1|TRBV23-1|TRBD1
TGCGCCAGCAGTCAATCGGGACAGGGCTTGAACACTGAAGCTTTCTTT
CASSQSGQGLNTEAFF
>once|TRBJ2-1|TRBV7-9|TRBD2
TGTGCCAGCAGCTCTCGCGGACTAGCGGGGTTGGATGATGAGCAGTTCTTC
CASSSRGLAGLDDEQFF
>NA|TRBJ2-7|TRBV29-1|NA
TGCAGCGTTGCGGTTGACTACGAGCAGTACTTC
CSVAVDYEQYF
>few|TRBJ1-2|TRBV6-5|TRBD1
TGTGCCAGCAGGACAGGGGGGTTCAAAGGCTATGGCTACACCTTC
CASRTGGFKGYGYTF
>NA|TRBJ2-1|TRBV6-6|TRBD2
TGTGCCAGCAGCGAAAGCGGGAGGAGCTACAATGAGCAGTTCTTC
CASSESGRSYNEQFF
>NA|TRBJ2-3|TRBV6-1|TRBD2
TGTGCCAGCAGCGTGACTAGCGGGGGGAGGGCTACGCAGTATTTT
CASSVTSGGRATQYF
>NA|TRBJ2-5|TRBV2|TRBD2
TGTGCCAGCAGTGAGAGGACTAGCAAGAAAGAGACCCAGTACTTC
CASSERTSKKETQYF
>once|TRBJ2-7|TRBV11-2|TRBD1
TGTGCCAGCAGCCCGGACAGGGTGGCTTCCTACGAGCAGTACTTC
CASSPDRVASYEQYF
>NA|TRBJ2-7|TRBV30|TRBD2
TGTGCCTGGAGTGTTAGGGGTTTAGCGGGAGACGAGCAGTACTTC
CAWSVRGLAGDEQYF
>NA|TRBJ2-3|TRBV7-9|NA
TGTGCCAGCAGCCCAGATTTGGATCGGAGGGATACGCAGTATTTT
CASSPDLDRRDTQYF
>NA|TRBJ1-1|TRBV7-8|NA
TGTGCCAGCAGCCCGTCCTCTGCGGTCTCGAGCGCTTTCTTT
CASSPSSAVSSAFF
>NA|TRBJ1-1|TRBV19|TRBD1
TGTGCCAGTATACAACGGCAGGGGGCAAGGGGAACTGAAGCTTTCTTT
CASIQRQGARGTEAFF
>NA|TRBJ2-7|TRBV9|TRBD1
TGTGCCAGCAGCCCCAGGGGGGGACAGGGGTCGGGAACACCCTACGAGCAGTACTTC
CASSPRGGQGSGTPYEQYF
>NA|TRBJ2-1|TRBV7-2|TRBD1
TGTGCCAGCAGCCCCGACAGGGTTTACAATGAGCAGTTCTTC
CASSPDRVYNEQFF
>NA|TRBJ2-1|TRBV5-6|NA
TGTGCCAGCAGCGGCCGGGATACGGGAGTGGATGAGCAGTTCTTC
CASSGRDTGVDEQFF
>NA|TRBJ2-1|TRBV27|NA
TGTGCCAGCAGTTTATCCGGGACTGTTTCCTACAATGAGCAGTTCTTC
CASSLSGTVSYNEQFF
>NA|TRBJ2-7|TRBV5-1|NA
TGCGCCAGCAGAGGCGGCGACGAGCAGTACTTC
CASRGGDEQYF
>NA|TRBJ1-4|TRBV7-9|NA
TGTGCCAGCAGTTCCCGGAGGGAGGGAGACGAAAAACTGTTTTTT
CASSSRREGDEKLFF
>few|TRBJ1-1|TRBV7-9|TRBD1
TGTGCCAGCAGCTTCTTCGACAGGGGGAAAGAAGCTTTCTTT
CASSFFDRGKEAFF
>few|TRBJ2-1|TRBV9|TRBD2
TGTGCCAGCAGCCGACCCCTAGCGGGAGGGTGGGTCGATGAGCAGTTCTTC
CASSRPLAGGWVDEQFF
>NA|TRBJ1-3|TRBV9|NA
TGTGCCAGCAGCGTAGCAGGCCTGCCCGCGGGAAACACCATATATTTT
CASSVAGLPAGNTIYF
>NA|TRBJ2-2|TRBV6-6|NA
TGTGCCAGCAGTTTGCTTCGGGGCACCGGGGAGCTGTTTTTT
CASSLLRGTGELFF
>once|TRBJ2-3|TRBV28|TRBD2
TGTGCCAGTTTAACAGGCGAGCGGGATCGCACAGATACGCAGTATTTT
CASLTGERDRTDTQYF
>NA|TRBJ2-3|TRBV7-9|NA
TGTGCCAGCAGCCCCGGACTTCTAAGCACAGATACGCAGTATTTT
CASSPGLLSTDTQYF
>NA|TRBJ2-5|TRBV7-6|NA
TGTGCCAGCAGCTTGAACCGGTTGAGAGAGACCCAGTACTTC
CASSLNRLRETQYF
>NA|TRBJ1-5|TRBV4-1|NA
TGCGCCAGCAATCCCACAGGGACAAATCAGCCCCAGCATTTT
CASNPTGTNQPQHF